This T cell receptor (beta chain) appears in the sequencing data of a study of cytomegalovirus exposure and HLA in healthy donors. Background on the study: Inside one of the first data releases sat about 85 million unique TCRs taken from HLA-typed donors. Study results and limitations: A list of about 180 TCR beta chains associated with cytomegalovirus was given. An observed cluster of highly shared sequence variants was recorded as a likely sequencing artifact. Indistinguishable V segments, including TRBV6-2 and TRBV6-3, were excluded.

About this clone: Its antigen is unknown.

The PCR was carried out with 60 Vbeta primers and 13 Jbeta primers. Profiled with immunoSEQ multiplex PCR; TCRdb holds only in-frame clones, not every one. The sample lists just over 150,000 clones, roughly 84% occurring once. Trimming took off 7 bases at V and 4 bases at J, with 19 bases between the two ends. This CDR3 comprises 15 residues. From germline, CDR1 is SGHRS and CDR2 YFSETQ. Material for sequencing was PBMCs. V is TRBV5-1 and J is TRBJ2-3, with D possibly TRBD2 on 5 matching bases. The TCR was taken from a woman younger than 35 in good health and CMV-seronegative. CDR3 sequence reads: CASVPGSHIADTQYF. The CDR3 DNA reads TGCGCCAGCGTACCGGGATCCCATATTGCAGATACGCAGTATTTT.